These 22 T cell receptor beta chains came from one sample sequenced in a study of cytomegalovirus exposure and HLA in healthy donors. Both 60 Vbeta primers and 13 Jbeta primers went into the PCR. Clones were read by immunoSEQ multiplex PCR, and TCRdb kept only the in-frame ones, dropping some. In the table there are around 140,000 clones, 75% to 85% of which are singletons. What was sequenced was PBMCs. The source is a woman aged 18-29 years in good health and CMV-seropositive.

The chain uses TRBV27 and TRBJ2-7, with a weak D call TRBD1 (6 bases). The length of the CDR3 is 13 residues. CDR1 and CDR2 from the germline V gene are MNHEY and SMNVEV (reference sequence). V lost 5 bases and J 2 bases, leaving 10 bases between the germline ends. The CDR3 region has the DNA TGTGCCAGCAGTACTTCAGGGGCCTACGAGCAGTACTTC. Translating gives CASSTSGAYEQYF.

The chain recombines TRBV5-1 with TRBJ2-3; D unresolved. CDR1 is SGHRS, CDR2 YFSETQ, per germline. The CDR3 is 14 amino acids. Between the trimmed V and J ends, which lost 0 bases and 2 bases, there was a span of 7 bases. For the CDR3, the DNA is TGCGCCAGCAGCTTGGCCGTGGCCACAGATACGCAGTATTTT. Its translation: CASSLAVATDTQYF.

The J gene is TRBJ1-6, the V gene TRBV7-9, with D unclear. The CDR3 has 15 amino acids. Germline V gene lookup returns CDR1 SEHNR and CDR2 FQNEAQ (reference sequence). The germline V and J ends were trimmed by 5 bases and 6 bases, with 14 bases remaining between them. The CDR3 bases are TGTGCCAGCAGCCCAAGGCAGGCTGGTAATTCACCCCTCCACTTT. As protein: CASSPRQAGNSPLHF. The entire variable domain, with the rest obtained from reference TRBV7-9 and TRBJ1-6, is as follows: DTGVSQNPRHKITKRGQNVTFRCDPISEHNRLYWYRQTLGQGPEFLTYFQNEAQLEKSRLLSDRFSAERPKGSFSTLEIQRTEQGDSAMYLCASSPRQAGNSPLHFGNGTRLTVT.

The chain couples TRBV7-2 to TRBJ1-2; 8 nucleotides agree with TRBD1. CDR1 and CDR2 from the germline V gene are SGHTA and FQGNSA. With V trimmed by 6 bases and J by 4 bases, 4 bases remained unmatched. CDR3 length: 13 amino acids. The CDR3 region is CASRQGTGYGYTF. CDR3 nucleotides: TGTGCCAGCAGACAGGGGACAGGCTATGGCTACACCTTC.

This clone turned up a few times. CDR3: CASSLVGGSNEQFF. CDR3 nucleotides: TGCGCCAGCAGCTTGGTGGGGGGGTCCAATGAGCAGTTCTTC. This chain links TRBV5-1 with TRBJ2-1; 7 bases fit TRBD2. CDR1 and CDR2 (germline): SGHRS, YFSETQ. Trimming at V came to 0 bases and at J to 6 bases, leaving 3 bases not matched to a gene. CDR3 length: 14 residues.

The chain links TRBV6-1 to TRBJ2-5, with 9 bases lining up with TRBD1. The last part of the DNA fits TRBJ2-7 better; the J call may be wrong. CDR1 is MNHNS and CDR2 is SASEGT in the germline V gene. This CDR3 is 15 amino acids long. CDR3 bases: TGTGCCAGCAGAACCACTGACAGGGGGGTGGGCGAGCAGTACTTC. Translated, it gives CASRTTDRGVGEQYF.

This clone appeared a single time. The CDR3 reads CAWNSGTSVSGEQFF. The CDR3 region has the DNA TGTGCCTGGAATTCTGGGACTAGCGTTTCAGGGGAGCAGTTCTTC. V usage is TRBV30 and J usage is TRBJ2-1, with TRBD2 matching 10 bases. The CDR3 loop spans 15 amino acids. V shed 4 bases, J shed 10 bases, and the junction held 13 bases outside the gene matches. CDR1 is GTSNPN and CDR2 is SVGIG in the germline V gene (reference sequence).

There are a few counts of this clone. The rearrangement uses TRBV30 and TRBJ2-5; D may be TRBD1 (5 bases). V lost 1 base and J 1 base, leaving 7 bases between the germline ends. The germline gives CDR1 GTSNPN, CDR2 SVGIG (reference sequence). The CDR3 has 13 amino acids. DNA of the CDR3: TGTGCCTGGAGTGGAGACAGCCAAGAGACCCAGTACTTC. Translating gives CAWSGDSQETQYF.

The J gene is TRBJ2-2, the V gene TRBV19; the D gene is possibly TRBD1 (6 bases). Germline V lookup: CDR1 LNHDA, CDR2 SQIVND (reference sequence). Trimming cost V 3 bases and J 2 bases, with 10 bases left between them. The CDR3 runs 15 residues. Here the CDR3 DNA reads TGTGCCAGTAGTATCGGGACATTCAACACCGGGGAGCTGTTTTTT. As protein: CASSIGTFNTGELFF.

V gene TRBV19 combines with J gene TRBJ2-3; weak D call: TRBD2 (7 bases). The V gene's germline CDR1 is LNHDA and CDR2 SQIVND (reference sequence). Trimming took 6 bases from V and 0 from J, leaving 13 bases between them. CDR3 length equals 15 residues. CDR3 DNA sequence: TGTGCCAGTAGCAAAGGGGGGGGTAGCACAGATACGCAGTATTTT. As protein: CASSKGGGSTDTQYF.

The chain carries TRBV7-2 and TRBJ2-7, with D maybe TRBD2 (5 bases). Trimming shortened V by 0 bases and J by 0 bases, and 9 bases separated the two germline ends. Per germline, CDR1 SGHTA and CDR2 FQGNSA. The CDR3 sequence is 15 residues long. CDR3 loop: CASSLAPTSSYEQYF. Written as DNA, the CDR3 is TGTGCCAGCAGCTTAGCCCCCACTAGCTCCTACGAGCAGTACTTC.

Only one count was recorded for this clone. This chain joins TRBV29-1 and TRBJ1-5; 7 bases are shared with TRBD1. The CDR3 contains 14 residues. The germline CDR1 and CDR2 sequences are SQVTM and ANQGSEA. V lost 6 bases, J lost 1 base, and 6 bases stayed unmatched. The CDR3 coding sequence is TGCAGCGTGGGGGACAGAGCCAGCAATCAGCCCCAGCATTTT. Translated: CSVGDRASNQPQHF.

The chain combines TRBV4-3 with TRBJ2-7; D remains unclear. CDR1 and CDR2 from the germline V gene are LGHNA and YSLEER. The CDR3 is made up of 14 amino acids. V was pared by 1 base and J by 0 bases, with 7 bases between. CDR3: CASSQALRSYEQYF. Here the CDR3 DNA reads TGCGCCAGCAGCCAAGCCCTCCGCTCCTACGAGCAGTACTTC.

V usage is TRBV27 and J usage is TRBJ1-1, with 8 bases lining up with TRBD1. The junction had 5 bases not matched to a gene; V was cut back by 5 bases and J by 3 bases. The CDR3 totals 14 residues. Germline V lookup: CDR1 MNHEY, CDR2 SMNVEV (reference sequence). The CDR3 protein is CASSQNRGDTEAFF. The CDR3 nucleotides are TGTGCCAGCAGTCAAAACAGGGGGGACACTGAAGCTTTCTTT.

The chain carries TRBV5-1 and TRBJ1-4; weak D call: TRBD1 (6 bases). Deletions cut 0 bases from V and 5 bases from J, with 11 bases between. CDR1 and CDR2 (germline): SGHRS, YFSETQ. CDR3 length equals 15 residues. CDR3 loop: CASSLVQGRNEKLFF. CDR3 sequence (DNA): TGCGCCAGCAGCTTGGTACAGGGCCGAAATGAAAAACTGTTTTTT.

The sample holds one count of this clone. This sequence joins TRBV7-2 and TRBJ2-7; 9 nucleotides align to TRBD1. The CDR3 extends over 16 amino acids. The V gene's germline CDR1 is SGHTA and CDR2 FQGNSA. The junction had 8 bases not matched to a gene; V was cut back by 5 bases and J by 0 bases. As DNA, the CDR3 is TGTGCCAGCAGCCTTAGATGGGACAGGGTCTCCTACGAGCAGTACTTC. It codes for CASSLRWDRVSYEQYF.

This clone was counted between two and nine times. V and J are TRBV6-5 and TRBJ1-1; the D gene is possibly TRBD1 (6 bases). V was trimmed by 6 bases and J by 2 bases, leaving 13 bases between them. The CDR3 spans 14 residues. Germline V lookup: CDR1 MNHEY, CDR2 SVGAGI. CDR3 sequence (DNA): TGTGCCAGCAGGTCCGCAGGGGCTAACACTGAAGCTTTCTTT. This sequence encodes CASRSAGANTEAFF.

This rearrangement joins TRBV2 to TRBJ1-2; 8 bases line up with TRBD1. CDR1 SNHLY and CDR2 FYNNEI come from the germline V gene. The CDR3 length is 12 residues. V lost 9 bases and J lost 13; bases outside the gene matches: 13. CDR3 bases: TGTGCCAGAAACGACAGGGGAGACGCGTCCACCTTC. This sequence encodes CARNDRGDASTF.

The genes are TRBV4-1 and TRBJ1-5, with 7 positions matching TRBD1. Trimming cost V 0 bases and J 10 bases; bases outside gene matches: 15. Germline V CDR1 and CDR2: MGHRA, YSYEKL. The CDR3 totals 17 residues. DNA for the CDR3: TGCGCCAGCAGCCAAGAGATCGGGGACAGTAGAATTGATCCCCAGCATTTT. Protein: CASSQEIGDSRIDPQHF.

This chain connects TRBV4-3 to TRBJ2-3; 8 bases match TRBD2. The J segment lost 8 bases and the V segment lost 2 bases, leaving 18 bases of the junction unmatched. CDR3 size: 18 residues. Germline CDR1 and CDR2: LGHNA and YSLEER. This chain's CDR3 is CASSQSPTGTRGGGTQYF. CDR3 coding DNA: TGCGCCAGCAGCCAATCCCCGACCGGGACTAGGGGAGGCGGTACGCAGTATTTT.

The count of this clone is one. The chain recombines TRBV4-3 with TRBJ2-4; 9 bases are shared with TRBD2. Germline values: CDR1 LGHNA, CDR2 YSLEER. After removal of 4 bases from V and 6 bases from J, the junction contained 1 base not matched to a gene. The CDR3 is made up of 13 amino acids. The CDR3 spells CASSRRGGNIQYF. The CDR3 DNA is TGCGCCAGCAGCCGGCGGGGGGGAAACATTCAGTACTTC.

The chain combines TRBV2 with TRBJ1-5; 7 positions agree with TRBD1. The V gene end was trimmed by 6 bases and the J gene end by 2 bases; junction bases not matched to a gene: 4. The V gene's germline CDR1 is SNHLY and CDR2 FYNNEI. CDR3 length: 14 amino acids. The CDR3 DNA reads TGTGCCAGCAGCGCAACAGGGGGCAATCAGCCCCAGCATTTT. Protein: CASSATGGNQPQHF.